Listed below are T cell receptor beta chains from one sample, sequenced in a study of CD8 T cells in ankylosing spondylitis. TCRdb redid the calling of the 5' RACE reads with MiXCR, one entry per CDR3 protein. The sample holds approximately 500,000 distinct CDR3 sequences, about an eighth seen once. The sequencing input was blood, either unsorted or a sorted T cell fraction (not recorded which). The origin of the receptors is a male donor with ankylosing spondylitis. CDR3s include the opening cysteine and the closing phenylalanine or tryptophan. The D gene is left open where the match is weak. Clone size is given for some rows only: seen once, a few or many times, or a class if the clone is expanded.

D gene	clone size	V gene	J gene	CDR3 DNA	CDR3 protein
TRBD1	many	TRBV7-8	TRBJ2-7	TGTGCCAGCAGTGATAGACGGGGACAGGGGGCACGGGAGCAGTACTTC	CASSDRRGQGAREQYF
TRBD2	NA	TRBV27	TRBJ2-1	TGTGCCAGCAGTTTATCGGCCCTAGCGGGAGGTGCCCGAGAGAATGAGCAGTTCTTC	CASSLSALAGGARENEQFF
NA	NA	TRBV5-5	TRBJ1-3	TGTGCCAGCAGCTTGACAGTCTCTGGAAACACCATATATTTT	CASSLTVSGNTIYF
NA	NA	TRBV2	TRBJ1-4	TGTGCCAGCAGTCGGGACCCTCCCGAGGAAAAACTGTTTTTT	CASSRDPPEEKLFF
NA	many	TRBV7-9	TRBJ1-1	TGTGCCAGCAGCTTGACAGATAACACTGAAGCTTTCTTT	CASSLTDNTEAFF
NA	few	TRBV6-1	TRBJ2-1	TGTGCCAGCAGCCAAGGGCTAGTGGGTGGCAATGAGCAGTTCTTC	CASSQGLVGGNEQFF
TRBD2	NA	TRBV20-1	TRBJ2-1	TGCAGTGCTAGAGATCTCTCTAGCGGGACTTACTACAATGAGCAGTTCTTC	CSARDLSSGTYYNEQFF
NA	many	TRBV7-2	TRBJ2-7	TGTGCCAGCAGCCGAGGGCAGGTTTGGAAGGACGAGCAGTACTTC	CASSRGQVWKDEQYF
TRBD2	few	TRBV7-8	TRBJ2-1	TGTGCCAGCAGCTTAGGACTAGCGGGGATTACCTACAATGAGCAGTTCTTC	CASSLGLAGITYNEQFF
NA	few	TRBV7-9	TRBJ2-7	TGTGCCAGCAGCCCGTGGGGGGTTGGAAACTACGAGCAGTACTTC	CASSPWGVGNYEQYF
TRBD1	few	TRBV2	TRBJ2-1	TGTGCCAGCAGTGTCCTCCGGGACAGGAGTCTGTTCTTC	CASSVLRDRSLFF
TRBD2	many	TRBV29-1	TRBJ2-3	TGCAGCGTTGAAAGGGTAGCGGGAGGAACGCAGTATTTT	CSVERVAGGTQYF
TRBD2	few	TRBV7-9	TRBJ2-1	TGTGCCAGCAGCTTAGTAGCGGGTACTCAGGGCGATGAGCAGTTCTTC	CASSLVAGTQGDEQFF
TRBD1	NA	TRBV5-1	TRBJ2-1	TGCGCCAGCAGCCTGATGACAGGGACCTACAATGAGCAGTTCTTC	CASSLMTGTYNEQFF
NA	NA	TRBV12-3/TRBV12-4	TRBJ2-5	TGTGCCAGCAGTTCGGCCGGGTTCGGAGAGACCCAGTACTTC	CASSSAGFGETQYF
TRBD2	few	TRBV20-1	TRBJ2-1	TGCAGTGCTAGCACCGGGACTACAGAGAATGAGCAGTTCTTC	CSASTGTTENEQFF
NA	NA	TRBV12-3/TRBV12-4	TRBJ2-1	TGTGCCAGCAGTTTAGCGCTTGAGGGGGAGCAGTTCTTC	CASSLALEGEQFF
TRBD1	few	TRBV7-2	TRBJ2-6	TGTGCCAGCAGCTTTGTCAGGGGGTCCCCTGGGGCCAACGTCCTGACTTTC	CASSFVRGSPGANVLTF
TRBD2	NA	TRBV7-8	TRBJ2-5	TGTGCCAGCAGCCCTCCTAGCGGTGCCAGGGAGACCCAGTACTTC	CASSPPSGARETQYF
TRBD1	NA	TRBV27	TRBJ1-4	TGTGCCAGCAGTGGAGGGACAGAAGATGCAACTAATGAAAAACTGTTTTTT	CASSGGTEDATNEKLFF
NA	NA	TRBV10-3	TRBJ2-1	TGTGCCATCAGGACCCGAGGGAACAATGAGCAGTTCTTC	CAIRTRGNNEQFF
TRBD2	few	TRBV18	TRBJ2-1	TGTGCCAGCTCACCACTCACTAGCGGTGAGCAGTTCTTC	CASSPLTSGEQFF
TRBD2	NA	TRBV27	TRBJ2-1	TGTGCCAGCAGACCGAGATGGGAGGGATTGGTAAATGAGCAGTTCTTC	CASRPRWEGLVNEQFF